The clone carrying this T cell receptor beta chain was seen more than once but under ten times. What it binds is not known. Based on clinical symptoms, serum thyroxine and TRAb, thyroid ultrasound and orbital computed tomography, diagnoses were reached. These data originate in a study of T cells in Graves' hyperthyroidism and ophthalmopathy. Study-level results: Among clonotypes expanded in thyroid above 0.001, most were also found in blood.

Germline values: CDR1 SGHAT, CDR2 FQDESV (reference sequence). With 5 bases removed from V and 2 bases from J, the gap between germline ends came to 16 bases. CDR3 length: 17 residues. Researchers amplified the TCR beta CDR3 regions from RNA transcripts. TCR CDR3 underwent first-round RT-PCR with the HTBI primer set. TCRdb reprocessed the multiplex PCR reads via MiXCR and lists one record per CDR3 protein. The data contain 500,000 to 650,000 distinct CDR3 sequences, 40% to 50% of them singletons. Material: peripheral blood or thyroid tissue (not recorded which). The receptor was derived from an adult woman with Graves' disease, either hyperthyroidism or ophthalmopathy (not recorded which). This chain connects TRBV11-1 to TRBJ2-6; D remains unclear. CDR3 nucleotide sequence: TGTGCCAGCAGCCAAGAGCGTTCAGTCGCTGGGGCCAACGTCCTGACTTTC. Its protein is CASSQERSVAGANVLTF.